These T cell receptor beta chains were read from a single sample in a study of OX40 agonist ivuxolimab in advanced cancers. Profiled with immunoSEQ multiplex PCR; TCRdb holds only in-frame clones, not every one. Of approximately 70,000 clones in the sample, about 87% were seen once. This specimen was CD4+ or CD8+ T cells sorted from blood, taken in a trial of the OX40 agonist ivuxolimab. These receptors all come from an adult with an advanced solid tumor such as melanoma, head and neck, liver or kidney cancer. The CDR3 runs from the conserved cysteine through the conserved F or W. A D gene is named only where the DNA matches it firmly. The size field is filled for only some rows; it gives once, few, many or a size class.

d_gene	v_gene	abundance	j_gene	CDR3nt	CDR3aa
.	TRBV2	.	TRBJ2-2	TGTGCCAGCAGTGAACTCAGGGTGGAGAACACCGGGGAGCTGTTTTTT	CASSELRVENTGELFF
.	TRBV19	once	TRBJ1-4	TGTGCCAGTAGTAGAAGGACGGCAACTAATGAAAAACTGTTTTTT	CASSRRTATNEKLFF
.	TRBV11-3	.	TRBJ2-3	TGTGCCAGCAGCTTAAGTAGATCTGGTCACGACACAGATACGCAGTATTTT	CASSLSRSGHDTDTQYF
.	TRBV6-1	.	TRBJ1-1	TGTGCCAGCGTCCATGAGGGGACTGAAGCTTTCTTT	CASVHEGTEAFF
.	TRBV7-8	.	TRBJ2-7	TGTGCCAGCAGCTTAGGGCAGGGGATCTACGAGCAGTACTTC	CASSLGQGIYEQYF
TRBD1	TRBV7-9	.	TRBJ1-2	TGTGCCAGCAGCTACGACAGGGGAGGGGGCTACACCTTC	CASSYDRGGGYTF
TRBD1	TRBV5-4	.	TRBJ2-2	TGTGCCAGCAGCCTTAAGGACAGGGACACCGGGGAGCTGTTTTTT	CASSLKDRDTGELFF
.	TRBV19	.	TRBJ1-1	TGTGCCAGTAGTATAGCGGCGGGAACTGAAGCTTTCTTT	CASSIAAGTEAFF
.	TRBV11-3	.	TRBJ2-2	TGTGCCAGCAGCTTTGGCAGCGCGAACACCGGGGAGCTGTTTTTT	CASSFGSANTGELFF
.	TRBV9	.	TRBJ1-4	TGTGCCAGCAGAATTCCCGACCCTAGGGGTGAAAAACTGTTTTTT	CASRIPDPRGEKLFF
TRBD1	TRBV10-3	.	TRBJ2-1	TGTGCCATCAATGGGGGGGACAGGGTTGATGAGCAGTTCTTC	CAINGGDRVDEQFF
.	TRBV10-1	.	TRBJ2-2	TGCGCCAGCAGGGAGCGGCCGAGGACCGGGGAGCTGTTTTTT	CASRERPRTGELFF
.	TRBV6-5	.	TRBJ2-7	TGTGCCAGCAGTTACGGGACCGGGAGCTCCTACGAGCAGTACTTC	CASSYGTGSSYEQYF
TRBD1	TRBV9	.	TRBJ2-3	TGTGCCAGCAGCGAGTCAGGGGGCGCAGATACGCAGTATTTT	CASSESGGADTQYF
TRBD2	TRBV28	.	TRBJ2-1	TGTGCCAGCAATGCCCTAGCGGGGGGGCTGAATGAGCAGTTCTTC	CASNALAGGLNEQFF
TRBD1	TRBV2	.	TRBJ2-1	TGTGCCAGCAGTTACAGGGGGCGGTCCTACAATGAGCAGTTCTTC	CASSYRGRSYNEQFF
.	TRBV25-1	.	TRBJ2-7	TGTGCCAGCAGTGAGCAGGGAGTCTACGAGCAGTACTTC	CASSEQGVYEQYF
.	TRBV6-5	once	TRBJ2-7	TGTGCCAGCAGGGACCCCTACGAGCAGTACTTC	CASRDPYEQYF
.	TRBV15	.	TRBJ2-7	TGTGCCACCAGCAGAGGGGGTATAGGATACGAGCAGTACTTC	CATSRGGIGYEQYF
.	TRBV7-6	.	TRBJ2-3	TGTGCCAGCAGCTTTGGCCGGTCCGATACGCAGTATTTT	CASSFGRSDTQYF
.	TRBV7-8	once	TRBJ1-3	TGTGCCAGCAGCTTAGGGGGTCCTGGCAACACCATATATTTT	CASSLGGPGNTIYF
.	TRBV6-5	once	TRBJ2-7	TGTGCCAGCAGACTAGCTCCAGGTTACGAGCAGTACTTC	CASRLAPGYEQYF
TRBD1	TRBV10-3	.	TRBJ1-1	TGTGCCATCAGACAGGGGGCTATGAACACTGAAGCTTTCTTT	CAIRQGAMNTEAFF
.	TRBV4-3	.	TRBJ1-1	TGCGCCAGCAGCCAAGATATGAACACTGAAGCTTTCTTT	CASSQDMNTEAFF
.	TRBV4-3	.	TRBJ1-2	TGCGCCAGCAGCCAAGAATGGGACGGGGCCAGTCGCTACACCTTC	CASSQEWDGASRYTF
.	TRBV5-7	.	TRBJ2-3	TGTGCCAGCAGCTTGTTGTGGGGGGCCACCACAGATACGCAGTATTTT	CASSLLWGATTDTQYF
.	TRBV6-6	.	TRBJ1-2	TGTGCCAGCAGTTACGGGGCCTCTAACTATGGCTACACCTTC	CASSYGASNYGYTF
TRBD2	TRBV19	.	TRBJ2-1	TGTGCCAGTAGCCCAGGGCGGGGGTCCTACAATGAGCAGTTCTTC	CASSPGRGSYNEQFF
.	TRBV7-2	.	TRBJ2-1	TGTGCCAGCAGCGCACAGGGAGACTCCTACAATGAGCAGTTCTTC	CASSAQGDSYNEQFF
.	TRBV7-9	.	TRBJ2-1	TGTGCCAGCAGCTTACACCCAGAACGGGATGAGCAGTTCTTC	CASSLHPERDEQFF
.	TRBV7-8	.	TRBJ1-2	TGTGCCAGCAGCTTAGTAGGGAAAGGGGCTAAGATCTATGGCTACACCTTC	CASSLVGKGAKIYGYTF
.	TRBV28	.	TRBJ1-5	TGTGCCAGCAGTTTTGCCCCAGATCAGCCCCAGCATTTT	CASSFAPDQPQHF
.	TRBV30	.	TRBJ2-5	TGTGCCTGGAGTGTTTCAGGGGGGACTCAAGAGACCCAGTACTTC	CAWSVSGGTQETQYF
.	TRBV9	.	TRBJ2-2	TGTGCCAGCAGCGTAGGGCTAGCGCTGGCCGGGGAGCTGTTTTTT	CASSVGLALAGELFF
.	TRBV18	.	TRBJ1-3	TGTGCCAGCTCACCAATGCGATCTGGAAACACCATATATTTT	CASSPMRSGNTIYF
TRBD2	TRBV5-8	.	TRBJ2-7	TGTGCCAGCAGCCCAGCGGGAGTGAACCCCCCCGACGAGCAGTACTTC	CASSPAGVNPPDEQYF
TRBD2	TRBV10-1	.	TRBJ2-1	TGCGCCAGCAGTAATCCGGGGACTAGTAGTGGCAATGAGCAGTTCTTC	CASSNPGTSSGNEQFF
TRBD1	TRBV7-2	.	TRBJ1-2	TGTGCCACCAGTTTACTCCCGGGACAGGGTAACTATGGCTACACCTTC	CATSLLPGQGNYGYTF